The rows below give T cell receptor beta chains drawn from one sample of a study of blood T cell repertoires in COVID-19. Sequenced by immunoSEQ multiplex PCR; TCRdb stores in-frame clones only, minus some. The sample lists about 320,000 clones; approximately 90% were seen once. Sequencing used PBMCs or T cells enriched from blood (not recorded which). All receptors derive from a woman under 30 who had recovered from COVID-19. Each CDR3 is given with its conserved first and last residue. The D gene is left open where the match is weak. Size values are once, few and many counts, or a class for expanded clones, and some rows have none.

J gene: TRBJ2-3
D gene: TRBD1
V gene: TRBV2
clone size: NA
CDR3 DNA: TGTGCCAGCAGTGGTTCCCCATACGGGACAGGGGGCACGGACAACACAGATACGCAGTATTTT
CDR3 protein: CASSGSPYGTGGTDNTDTQYF

J gene: TRBJ1-3
D gene: NA
V gene: TRBV5-4
clone size: NA
CDR3 DNA: TGTGCCAGCAGCTTGAACCTCGGTGTCTCTGGAAACACCATATATTTT
CDR3 protein: CASSLNLGVSGNTIYF

J gene: TRBJ1-3
D gene: TRBD1
V gene: TRBV5-1
clone size: NA
CDR3 DNA: TGCGCCAGCAGCCTTACAGGGGGCCTTGGAAACACCATATATTTT
CDR3 protein: CASSLTGGLGNTIYF

J gene: TRBJ2-1
D gene: TRBD1
V gene: TRBV6-4
clone size: many
CDR3 DNA: TGTGCCAGCAGTGACTCGCCGGGACAGGGGGTTGGGAAGCAGTTCTTC
CDR3 protein: CASSDSPGQGVGKQFF

J gene: TRBJ1-2
D gene: TRBD1
V gene: TRBV12-3/TRBV12-4
clone size: many
CDR3 DNA: TGTGCCAGCAGTCAGACAGGGCGGAGGACCTTC
CDR3 protein: CASSQTGRRTF

J gene: TRBJ1-4
D gene: NA
V gene: TRBV9
clone size: NA
CDR3 DNA: NA
CDR3 protein: CASRSGCQLMKNCFF

J gene: TRBJ1-2
D gene: TRBD1
V gene: TRBV2
clone size: once
CDR3 DNA: TGTGCCAGCAGCGAGACAGGGGACTATGGCTACACCTTC
CDR3 protein: CASSETGDYGYTF

J gene: TRBJ1-3
D gene: NA
V gene: TRBV19
clone size: NA
CDR3 DNA: TGTGCCAGTAGTTCCGGGTTTTCCTCTGGAAACACCATATATTTT
CDR3 protein: CASSSGFSSGNTIYF

J gene: TRBJ1-2
D gene: TRBD1
V gene: TRBV6-5
clone size: NA
CDR3 DNA: TGTGCCAGCACCGCGGACAGGGGACCTAACTATGGCTACACCTTC
CDR3 protein: CASTADRGPNYGYTF

J gene: TRBJ2-5
D gene: TRBD2
V gene: TRBV4-1
clone size: NA
CDR3 DNA: TGCGCCAGCGCTGGTCTGGCGGGGGGGGAAGAGACCCAGTACTTC
CDR3 protein: CASAGLAGGEETQYF

J gene: TRBJ1-1
D gene: TRBD1
V gene: TRBV12-3/TRBV12-4
clone size: NA
CDR3 DNA: TGTGCCAGCAGCCAGGACAGGGACACTGAAGCTTTCTTT
CDR3 protein: CASSQDRDTEAFF

J gene: TRBJ1-1
D gene: NA
V gene: TRBV7-9
clone size: NA
CDR3 DNA: TGTGCCAGCAGCTTAGGACAAGGACACGTAGCTTTCTTT
CDR3 protein: CASSLGQGHVAFF

J gene: TRBJ1-1
D gene: NA
V gene: TRBV7-2
clone size: once
CDR3 DNA: TGTGCCAGCAGCTTAGTAGAGACAGTCACTGAAGCTTTCTTT
CDR3 protein: CASSLVETVTEAFF

J gene: TRBJ2-5
D gene: TRBD1
V gene: TRBV28
clone size: NA
CDR3 DNA: TGTGCCAGCAGCCCGGGGACAGGGAGAGAGACCCAGTACTTC
CDR3 protein: CASSPGTGRETQYF

J gene: TRBJ1-3
D gene: TRBD1
V gene: TRBV4-2
clone size: NA
CDR3 DNA: TGTGCCAGCAGCGGAGACAGGGTTGGAAACACCATATATTTT
CDR3 protein: CASSGDRVGNTIYF

J gene: TRBJ1-1
D gene: TRBD1
V gene: TRBV28
clone size: NA
CDR3 DNA: TGTGCCAGCAGTTTAATAGGGACAGGGGGCGGCACTGAAGCTTTCTTT
CDR3 protein: CASSLIGTGGGTEAFF

J gene: TRBJ1-4
D gene: NA
V gene: TRBV30
clone size: NA
CDR3 DNA: TGTGCCTGGAGGGACACCTCAACTAATGAAAAACTGTTTTTT
CDR3 protein: CAWRDTSTNEKLFF

J gene: TRBJ2-7
D gene: NA
V gene: TRBV29-1
clone size: NA
CDR3 DNA: TGCAGCGTTGTTAGCTCCTACGAGCAGTACTTC
CDR3 protein: CSVVSSYEQYF

J gene: TRBJ2-1
D gene: TRBD2
V gene: TRBV18
clone size: NA
CDR3 DNA: TGTGCCAGCTCACCACCGAGGAGCGGGGGGGGGTACAATGAGCAGTTCTTC
CDR3 protein: CASSPPRSGGGYNEQFF

J gene: TRBJ1-1
D gene: NA
V gene: TRBV7-2
clone size: NA
CDR3 DNA: TGTGCCAGCAGCTCTTTATTTTCAGAGGACACTGAAGCTTTCTTT
CDR3 protein: CASSSLFSEDTEAFF

J gene: TRBJ1-4
D gene: NA
V gene: TRBV5-1
clone size: NA
CDR3 DNA: TGCGCCAGCAGCCCGGGACTTGCAACTAATGAAAAACTGTTTTTT
CDR3 protein: CASSPGLATNEKLFF

J gene: TRBJ2-3
D gene: TRBD1
V gene: TRBV7-3
clone size: NA
CDR3 DNA: TGTGCCAGCAGCTTAACACAGGGGGCCCCAGATACGCAGTATTTT
CDR3 protein: CASSLTQGAPDTQYF

J gene: TRBJ1-5
D gene: TRBD1
V gene: TRBV24-1
clone size: NA
CDR3 DNA: TGTGCCAGAAAGCGGGACAGGGAAGAACAGCCCCAGCATTTT
CDR3 protein: CARKRDREEQPQHF

J gene: TRBJ1-2
D gene: NA
V gene: TRBV13
clone size: NA
CDR3 DNA: TGTGCCAGCAGCGAACAGGGAGGGAACTATGGCTACACCTTC
CDR3 protein: CASSEQGGNYGYTF

J gene: TRBJ1-2
D gene: NA
V gene: TRBV25-1
clone size: NA
CDR3 DNA: TGTGCCAGCAGTGAATATGAGGGCGCCGACTATGGCTACACCTTC
CDR3 protein: CASSEYEGADYGYTF

J gene: TRBJ1-2
D gene: NA
V gene: TRBV6-5
clone size: NA
CDR3 DNA: TGTGCCAGCACCTCGGACAGAAAGACTAACTATGGCTACACCTTC
CDR3 protein: CASTSDRKTNYGYTF

J gene: TRBJ1-4
D gene: TRBD1
V gene: TRBV2
clone size: NA
CDR3 DNA: TGTGCCAGCAGCAGGGACAGTGGGGCTAATGAAAAACTGTTTTTT
CDR3 protein: CASSRDSGANEKLFF

J gene: TRBJ2-2
D gene: NA
V gene: TRBV28
clone size: once
CDR3 DNA: TGTGCCAGCAGTCCTCCCGACTACACCGGGGAGCTGTTTTTT
CDR3 protein: CASSPPDYTGELFF

J gene: TRBJ1-2
D gene: TRBD1
V gene: TRBV28
clone size: few
CDR3 DNA: TGTGCCAGCTGGACAGGGGTCGGTGGCTACACCTTC
CDR3 protein: CASWTGVGGYTF

J gene: TRBJ1-2
D gene: TRBD1
V gene: TRBV19
clone size: NA
CDR3 DNA: TGTGCCAGTAGATACCGGGACAGGGTCCTTTCGCGGGGCTACACCTTC
CDR3 protein: CASRYRDRVLSRGYTF

J gene: TRBJ1-2
D gene: TRBD1
V gene: TRBV6-6
clone size: NA
CDR3 DNA: TGTGCCAGCAGTGCCGACGTGACAGGGACGATCGATGGCTACACCTTC
CDR3 protein: CASSADVTGTIDGYTF

J gene: TRBJ1-2
D gene: NA
V gene: TRBV6-6
clone size: many
CDR3 DNA: TGTGCCAGCAGTTACTGGGCTACAAATGGCTACACCTTC
CDR3 protein: CASSYWATNGYTF

J gene: TRBJ2-2
D gene: TRBD2
V gene: TRBV7-8
clone size: NA
CDR3 DNA: TGTGCCAGCAGCTACAGCGGGGGGGTATCTAACACCGGGGAGCTGTTTTTT
CDR3 protein: CASSYSGGVSNTGELFF

J gene: TRBJ1-1
D gene: NA
V gene: TRBV9
clone size: NA
CDR3 DNA: TGTGCCAGCAGCGTGTACAGAGACAGCCAGCAAGCTTTCTTT
CDR3 protein: CASSVYRDSQQAFF

J gene: TRBJ1-3
D gene: NA
V gene: TRBV19
clone size: NA
CDR3 DNA: TGTGCCAGTTCGGGTTCAATTGGAAACACCATATATTTT
CDR3 protein: CASSGSIGNTIYF

J gene: TRBJ1-2
D gene: TRBD1
V gene: TRBV28
clone size: once
CDR3 DNA: TGTGCCAGCAGCCTGCCTTCCGGGACAGGTGAAAACTATGGCTACACCTTC
CDR3 protein: CASSLPSGTGENYGYTF

J gene: TRBJ2-2
D gene: NA
V gene: TRBV12-3/TRBV12-4
clone size: NA
CDR3 DNA: TGTGCCAGCAAGGTCTCGGGGGGCCAAGAGCTGTTTTTT
CDR3 protein: CASKVSGGQELFF

J gene: TRBJ2-3
D gene: TRBD2
V gene: TRBV6-6
clone size: NA
CDR3 DNA: TGTGCCAGCAGTCCTATTGGACTAGCGGGAGGGCGAGATACGCAGTATTTT
CDR3 protein: CASSPIGLAGGRDTQYF

J gene: TRBJ2-1
D gene: NA
V gene: TRBV9
clone size: NA
CDR3 DNA: TGTGCCAGCAGCGCCTCCAGGTGGAGGGAGCGAGATGAGCAGTTCTTC
CDR3 protein: CASSASRWRERDEQFF

J gene: TRBJ1-1
D gene: NA
V gene: TRBV19
clone size: NA
CDR3 DNA: TGTGCCAGCGAAGGGGTGGATCTTGAAGCTTTCTTT
CDR3 protein: CASEGVDLEAFF

J gene: TRBJ2-6
D gene: TRBD1
V gene: TRBV10-3
clone size: NA
CDR3 DNA: TGTGCCATCAGAAGATCTTGGGGACAGGGGGATTCTGGGGCCAACGTCCTGACTTTC
CDR3 protein: CAIRRSWGQGDSGANVLTF

J gene: TRBJ2-7
D gene: NA
V gene: TRBV30
clone size: NA
CDR3 DNA: TGTGCCTTCGACAGGACGGTCGAGCAGTACTTC
CDR3 protein: CAFDRTVEQYF

J gene: TRBJ2-1
D gene: NA
V gene: TRBV5-1
clone size: NA
CDR3 DNA: TGCGCCAGCACGGCCGACAACTCCAGGGGCAATGAGCAGTTCTTC
CDR3 protein: CASTADNSRGNEQFF

J gene: TRBJ1-1
D gene: NA
V gene: TRBV7-3
clone size: once
CDR3 DNA: TGTGCCAGCAGCTCAGGGGTTGATACTGAAGCTTTCTTT
CDR3 protein: CASSSGVDTEAFF

J gene: TRBJ2-1
D gene: TRBD1
V gene: TRBV4-1
clone size: NA
CDR3 DNA: TGCGCCAGCAGCCCCGGAACAGGGGGGAATGAGCAGTTCTTC
CDR3 protein: CASSPGTGGNEQFF

J gene: TRBJ1-6
D gene: NA
V gene: TRBV18
clone size: NA
CDR3 DNA: TGTGCCAGCTCTCAGGGGAGGGGCAATTCACCCCTCCACTTT
CDR3 protein: CASSQGRGNSPLHF

J gene: TRBJ2-7
D gene: TRBD1
V gene: TRBV29-1
clone size: NA
CDR3 DNA: TGCAGCGTCCGGGACAGGCACACCTACGAGCAGTACTTC
CDR3 protein: CSVRDRHTYEQYF

J gene: TRBJ2-1
D gene: NA
V gene: TRBV7-7
clone size: NA
CDR3 DNA: TGTGCCAGCAGCTTAGGGTTCCGGAGCTCCTACAATGAGCAGTTCTTC
CDR3 protein: CASSLGFRSSYNEQFF

J gene: TRBJ1-1
D gene: TRBD1
V gene: TRBV9
clone size: many
CDR3 DNA: TGTGCCAGCAGCGGACCGGGACAGGGTGTAGCTTTCTTT
CDR3 protein: CASSGPGQGVAFF

J gene: TRBJ1-5
D gene: NA
V gene: TRBV28
clone size: NA
CDR3 DNA: TGTGCCAGCAGAGGGGGTAGCAATCAGCCCCAGCATTTT
CDR3 protein: CASRGGSNQPQHF

J gene: TRBJ2-1
D gene: TRBD2
V gene: TRBV7-8
clone size: NA
CDR3 DNA: TGTGCCAGCACGGTGCGAGGGCTGGCGGGAGGCAATGAGCAGTTCTTC
CDR3 protein: CASTVRGLAGGNEQFF

J gene: TRBJ1-1
D gene: TRBD1
V gene: TRBV9
clone size: NA
CDR3 DNA: TGTGCCACCGGACAGGGAACTACAACTGAAGCTTTCTTT
CDR3 protein: CATGQGTTTEAFF